This record looks at one TCR beta chain sequence and its context. Its antigen is currently unknown. The data stem from a study of T cell responses to AZD1222 COVID-19 vaccine. Study results and limitations: All repertoire sampling was performed exclusively after the peak T cell response. Close to half of spike-specific TCRs reportedly recognize unmutated variant regions. Donors skewed white British and female; clonal diversity was possibly underestimated. Rises in breadth and depth of Spike-specific TCRs came after two AZD1222 doses.

V lost 4 bases to trimming and J lost 4 bases; unmatched junction nucleotides: 7. The CDR3 has 16 amino acids. Germline lookup yields CDR1 SGHTA and CDR2 FQGTGA. The protocol was immunoSEQ multiplex PCR, while the TCRdb copy is restricted to in-frame clones and leaves out a portion. This sample has approximately 120,000 clones, with 88% found just once. The rearrangement uses TRBV7-3 and TRBJ2-2; TRBD1 agrees at 9 bases. The TCR was taken from an adult in good health. The specimen comprised peripheral blood, sampled on day 0 of AZD1222 vaccination. The DNA of the CDR3 is TGTGCCAGCAGCTCCTCGACAGGGGGATTCACCGGGGAGCTGTTTTTT. It is translated as CASSSSTGGFTGELFF.